This T cell receptor (beta chain) was documented in a study of cytomegalovirus exposure and HLA in healthy donors. Overall study context: Inside one of the first data releases sat 75 million to 100 million unique TCRs taken from HLA-typed donors. In terms of ancestry, the Caucasian-associated cluster contained about 80% of the approximately 420 genotyped donors. Study conclusions and caveats: Testing in vitro showed a few CMV-associated chains specific for CMV antigens. Later on, analysis showed that most CMV-associated TCR beta chains appeared to be HLA-restricted.

Trimming stripped 6 bases from V and 0 bases from J, with 14 bases between. This CDR3 contains 15 residues. Germline V gene sequence: CDR1 MNHEY, CDR2 SVGAGI. With 60 Vbeta and 13 Jbeta primers, the PCR was carried out. Profiled with immunoSEQ multiplex PCR; TCRdb holds only in-frame clones, not every one. The data show under 85,000 clones, more than 75% seen once. This clone has just a few counts. Its antigen remains unknown. The receptor was derived from a man between 18 and 35 years old in good health and CMV-seronegative. The sample taken for sequencing was PBMCs. The rearrangement joins TRBV6-5 to TRBJ1-1; D is unresolved. CDR3 coding DNA: TGTGCCAGCAGACCTCCGGGAGATTTGAACACTGAAGCTTTCTTT. The encoded protein is CASRPPGDLNTEAFF.